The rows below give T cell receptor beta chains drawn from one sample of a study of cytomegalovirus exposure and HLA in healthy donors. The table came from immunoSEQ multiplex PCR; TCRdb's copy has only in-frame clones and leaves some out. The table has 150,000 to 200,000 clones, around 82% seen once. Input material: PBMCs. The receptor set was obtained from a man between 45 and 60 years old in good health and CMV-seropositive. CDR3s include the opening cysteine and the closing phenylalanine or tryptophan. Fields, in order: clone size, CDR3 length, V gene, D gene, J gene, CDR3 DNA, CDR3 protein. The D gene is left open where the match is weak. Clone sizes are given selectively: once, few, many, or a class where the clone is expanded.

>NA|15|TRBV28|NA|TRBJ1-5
TGTGCCAGCAGTTTATTGGAGAATAGTGGCGGGCCCCAGCATTTT
CASSLLENSGGPQHF
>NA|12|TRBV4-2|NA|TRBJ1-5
TGTGCCAGCAGCCAAGAAGGGGGGCCCCAGCATTTT
CASSQEGGPQHF
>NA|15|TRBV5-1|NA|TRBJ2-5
TGCGCCAGCAGCTTGGGGGCAGGTTTCCAAGAGACCCAGTACTTC
CASSLGAGFQETQYF
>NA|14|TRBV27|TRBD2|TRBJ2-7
TGTGCCAGCAGTTCGAAGCGGGAGGCCAACGAGCAGTACTTC
CASSSKREANEQYF
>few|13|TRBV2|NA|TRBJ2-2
TGTGCCAGCAGGAGGGGGTGGAACGGGGAGCTGTTTTTT
CASRRGWNGELFF
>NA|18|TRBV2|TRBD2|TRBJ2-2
TGTGCCAGCAGTGAATGGGCCGGACTAGCCATGAACACCGGGGAGCTGTTTTTT
CASSEWAGLAMNTGELFF
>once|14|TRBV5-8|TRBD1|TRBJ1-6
TGTGCCAGCAACCACAGGGGGAGAATTTCACCCCTCCACTTT
CASNHRGRISPLHF
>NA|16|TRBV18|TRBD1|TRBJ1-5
TGTGCCAGCTCACACGGGGACACAGGGGTGGGCCAGCCCCAGCATTTT
CASSHGDTGVGQPQHF
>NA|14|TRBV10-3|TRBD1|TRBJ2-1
TGTGCCATCAGCCCGGGACAGGGGGCGGGTGAGCAGTTCTTC
CAISPGQGAGEQFF
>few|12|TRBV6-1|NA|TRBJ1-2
TGTGCCAGCAGATCTGAGAACTATGGCTACACCTTC
CASRSENYGYTF
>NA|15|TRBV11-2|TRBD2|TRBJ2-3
TGTGCCAGCAGCCTGGTTGCCCGGGGGGCAGATACGCAGTATTTT
CASSLVARGADTQYF
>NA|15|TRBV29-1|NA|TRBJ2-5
TGCAGCGTTACGGCAATAGGGGGGGCGAGTTACGCCCAGTACTTC
CSVTAIGGASYAQYF
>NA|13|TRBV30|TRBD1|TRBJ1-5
TGTGCCTGGAGTGGGCAGGGGGATCAGCCCCAGCATTTT
CAWSGQGDQPQHF
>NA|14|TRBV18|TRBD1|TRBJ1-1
TGTGCCAGCTCACCCACTACAGGGGGCACTGAAGCTTTCTTT
CASSPTTGGTEAFF
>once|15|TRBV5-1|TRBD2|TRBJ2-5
TGCGCCAGCAGCGGACTAGCGGGAGGGCCTGAGACCCAGTACTTC
CASSGLAGGPETQYF
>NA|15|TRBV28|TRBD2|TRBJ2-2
TGTGCCAGCAGTTTATTGGGGGAGGGCACCGGGGAGCTGTTTTTT
CASSLLGEGTGELFF
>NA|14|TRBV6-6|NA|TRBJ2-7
TGTGCCAGCAGTTTACGTAGGGAGGCGGTCGGGCAGTACTTC
CASSLRREAVGQYF
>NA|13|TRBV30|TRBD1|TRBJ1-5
TGTGCCTGGAGTGACAGGGGCGATCAGCCCCAGCATTTT
CAWSDRGDQPQHF
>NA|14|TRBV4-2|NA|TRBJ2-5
TGTGCCAGCAGCCACCCCGGCACGGGGGAGACCCAGTACTTC
CASSHPGTGETQYF
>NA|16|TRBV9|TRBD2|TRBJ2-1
TGTGCCAGCAGCGTAGAGGGGGCGGGAGGGGTCAATGAGCAGTTCTTC
CASSVEGAGGVNEQFF
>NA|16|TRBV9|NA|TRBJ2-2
TGTGCCAGCAGCCCTATGGGTAGCGGGAACACCGGGGAGCTGTTTTTT
CASSPMGSGNTGELFF
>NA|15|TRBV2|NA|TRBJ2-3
TGTGCCTTCAGCGACAGCGTCCCAGGCACAGATACGCAGTATTTT
CAFSDSVPGTDTQYF
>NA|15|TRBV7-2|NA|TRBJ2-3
TGTGCCAGCAGCTTAGCGGGGGCGGGGGCAGATACGCAGTATTTT
CASSLAGAGADTQYF
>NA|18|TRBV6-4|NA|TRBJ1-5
TGTGCCAGCAGCGCCTCCCCAGGGCGGAAATGTAGCAATCAGCCCCAGCATTTT
CASSASPGRKCSNQPQHF
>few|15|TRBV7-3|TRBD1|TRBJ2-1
TGTGCCAGCAGCTCCTCAGTGACAGGGTTCAATGAGCAGTTCTTC
CASSSSVTGFNEQFF
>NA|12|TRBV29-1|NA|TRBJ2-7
TGCAGCGTAAGTAAGGGGGCCTACGAGCAGTACTTC
CSVSKGAYEQYF
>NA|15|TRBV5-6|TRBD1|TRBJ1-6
TGTGCCAGCACCGTCCCGGGACAGCATAATTCACCCCTCCACTTT
CASTVPGQHNSPLHF
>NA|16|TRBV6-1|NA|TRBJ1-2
TGTGCCAGCAGTGAAAGGGGAGCTGAGTTCGGGGGGCGATACACCTTC
CASSERGAEFGGRYTF
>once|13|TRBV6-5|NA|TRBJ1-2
TGTGCCAGCAGGGAGGGGTCCTTCTATGGCTACACCTTC
CASREGSFYGYTF
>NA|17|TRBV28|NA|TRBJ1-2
TGTGCCAGCGGTTGGCCTAGGCAGTTCTCTTCTAACTATGGCTACACCTTC
CASGWPRQFSSNYGYTF
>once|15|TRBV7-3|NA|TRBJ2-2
TGTGCCAGCAGCTTAAGAGCGCAGGGGAAGGGGGAGCTGTTTTTT
CASSLRAQGKGELFF
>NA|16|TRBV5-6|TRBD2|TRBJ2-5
TGTGCCAGCAGCCTGGGACTAGCGGGGGGAAAAGAGACCCAGTACTTC
CASSLGLAGGKETQYF
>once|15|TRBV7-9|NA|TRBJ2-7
TGTGCCAGCAGCTTGTCCGGACAATCCACCTACGAGCAGTACTTC
CASSLSGQSTYEQYF